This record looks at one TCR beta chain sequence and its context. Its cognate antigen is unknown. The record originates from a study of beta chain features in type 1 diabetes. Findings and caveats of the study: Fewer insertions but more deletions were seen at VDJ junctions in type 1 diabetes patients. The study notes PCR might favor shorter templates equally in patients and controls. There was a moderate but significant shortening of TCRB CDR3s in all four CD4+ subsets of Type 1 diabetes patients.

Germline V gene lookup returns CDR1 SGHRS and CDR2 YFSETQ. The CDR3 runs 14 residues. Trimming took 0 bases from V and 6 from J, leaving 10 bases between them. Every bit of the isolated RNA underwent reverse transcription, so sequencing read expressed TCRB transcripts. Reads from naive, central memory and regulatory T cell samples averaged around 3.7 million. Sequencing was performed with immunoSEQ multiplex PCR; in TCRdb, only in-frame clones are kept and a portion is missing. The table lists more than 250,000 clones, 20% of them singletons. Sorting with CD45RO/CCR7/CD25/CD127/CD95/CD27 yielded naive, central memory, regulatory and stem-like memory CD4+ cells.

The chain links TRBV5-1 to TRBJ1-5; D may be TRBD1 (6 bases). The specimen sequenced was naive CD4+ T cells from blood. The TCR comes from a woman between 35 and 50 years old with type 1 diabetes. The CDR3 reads CASSLVQGVQPQHF. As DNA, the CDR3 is TGCGCCAGCAGCTTGGTACAGGGTGTTCAGCCCCAGCATTTT.